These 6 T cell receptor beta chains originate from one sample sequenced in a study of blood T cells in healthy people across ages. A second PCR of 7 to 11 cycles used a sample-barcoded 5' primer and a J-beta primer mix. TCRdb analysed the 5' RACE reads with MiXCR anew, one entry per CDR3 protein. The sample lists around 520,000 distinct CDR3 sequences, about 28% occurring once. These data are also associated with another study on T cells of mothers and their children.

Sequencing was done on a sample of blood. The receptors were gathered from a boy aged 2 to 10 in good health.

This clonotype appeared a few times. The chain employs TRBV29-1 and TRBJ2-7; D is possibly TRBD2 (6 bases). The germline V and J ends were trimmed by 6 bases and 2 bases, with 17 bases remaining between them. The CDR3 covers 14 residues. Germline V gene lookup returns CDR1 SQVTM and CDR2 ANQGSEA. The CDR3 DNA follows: TGCAGCGTGGAGGGACCTCCGAACGCCTACGAGCAGTACTTC. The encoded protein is CSVEGPPNAYEQYF.

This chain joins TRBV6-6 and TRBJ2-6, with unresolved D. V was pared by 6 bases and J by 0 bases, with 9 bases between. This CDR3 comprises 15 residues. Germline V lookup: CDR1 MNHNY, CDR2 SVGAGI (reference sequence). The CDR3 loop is CASRSSFSGANVLTF. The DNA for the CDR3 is TGTGCCAGCAGATCTTCGTTCTCTGGGGCCAACGTCCTGACTTTC.

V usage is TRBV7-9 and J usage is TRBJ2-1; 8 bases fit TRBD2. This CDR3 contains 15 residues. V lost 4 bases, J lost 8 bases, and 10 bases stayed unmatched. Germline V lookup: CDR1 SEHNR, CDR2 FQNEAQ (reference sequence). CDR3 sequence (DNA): TGTGCCAGCAGCTATCCGGGAGGGGGAAGGGATGAGCAGTTCTTC. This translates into CASSYPGGGRDEQFF.

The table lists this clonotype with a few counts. This chain's CDR3 is CASSYSGGSTDTQYF. The CDR3 DNA sequence: TGTGCCAGCAGTTACTCGGGGGGCAGCACAGATACGCAGTATTTT. The V gene is TRBV6-5, the J gene TRBJ2-3; D is tentatively TRBD1 or TRBD2 (6 bases each). The CDR3 extends over 15 amino acids. V shed 0 bases and J shed 0 bases, with 7 bases lying between them. Looked up from germline, CDR1 is MNHEY and CDR2 is SVGAGI.

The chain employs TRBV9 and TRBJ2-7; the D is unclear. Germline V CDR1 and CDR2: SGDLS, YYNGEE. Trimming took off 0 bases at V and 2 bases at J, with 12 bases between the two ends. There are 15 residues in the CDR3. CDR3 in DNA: TGTGCCAGCAGCGTAGGGGTGCAGATCCCCTACGAGCAGTACTTC. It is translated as CASSVGVQIPYEQYF. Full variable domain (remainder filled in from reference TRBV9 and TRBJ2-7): DSGVTQTPKHLITATGQRVTLRCSPRSGDLSVYWYQQSLDQGLQFLIQYYNGEERAKGNILERFSAQQFPDLHSELNLSSLELGDSALYFCASSVGVQIPYEQYFGPGTRLTVT.

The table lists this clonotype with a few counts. This CDR3 is CAISWTGANYGYTF. In nucleotides, the CDR3 is TGTGCCATCAGTTGGACAGGCGCTAACTATGGCTACACCTTC. The chain combines TRBV10-3 with TRBJ1-2, with 7 bases fitting TRBD1. The V gene's germline CDR1 is ENHRY and CDR2 SYGVKD. The CDR3 runs 14 residues. V shed 5 bases and J 0 bases; nucleotides not matched to a gene: 3.